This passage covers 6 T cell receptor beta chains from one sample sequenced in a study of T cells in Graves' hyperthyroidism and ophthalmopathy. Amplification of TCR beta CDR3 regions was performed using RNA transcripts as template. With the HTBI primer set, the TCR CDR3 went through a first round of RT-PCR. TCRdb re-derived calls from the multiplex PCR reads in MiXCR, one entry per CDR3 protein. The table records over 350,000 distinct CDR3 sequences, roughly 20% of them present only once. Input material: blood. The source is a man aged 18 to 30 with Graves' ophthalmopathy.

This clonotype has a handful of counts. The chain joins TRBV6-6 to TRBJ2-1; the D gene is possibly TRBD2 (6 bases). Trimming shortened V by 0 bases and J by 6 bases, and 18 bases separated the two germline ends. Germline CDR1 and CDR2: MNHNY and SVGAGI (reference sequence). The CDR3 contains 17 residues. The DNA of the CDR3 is TGTGCCAGCAGTTACTCGAACTTCCCGGGGGAAGGCAATGAGCAGTTCTTC. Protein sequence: CASSYSNFPGEGNEQFF.

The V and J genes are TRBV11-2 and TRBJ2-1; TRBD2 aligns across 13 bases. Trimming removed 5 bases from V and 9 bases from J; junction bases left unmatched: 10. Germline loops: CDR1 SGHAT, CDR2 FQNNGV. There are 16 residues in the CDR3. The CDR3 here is CASSMIRLAGGGEQFF. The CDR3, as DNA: TGTGCCAGCAGCATGATTAGACTAGCGGGAGGAGGTGAGCAGTTCTTC.

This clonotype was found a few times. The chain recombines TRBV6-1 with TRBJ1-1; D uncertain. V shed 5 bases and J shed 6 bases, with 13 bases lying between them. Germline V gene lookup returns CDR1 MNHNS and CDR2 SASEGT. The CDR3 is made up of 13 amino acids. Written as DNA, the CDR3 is TGTGCCAGCAGTTCCCTAGATTTGTCTGAAGCTTTCTTT. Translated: CASSSLDLSEAFF.

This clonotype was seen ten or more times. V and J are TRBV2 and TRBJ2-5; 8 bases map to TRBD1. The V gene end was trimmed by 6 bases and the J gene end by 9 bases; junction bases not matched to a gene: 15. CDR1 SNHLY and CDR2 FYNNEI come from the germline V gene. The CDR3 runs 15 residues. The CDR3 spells CASSARPDRAMAQYF. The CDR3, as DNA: TGTGCCAGCAGCGCCCGCCCGGACAGGGCCATGGCCCAGTACTTC.

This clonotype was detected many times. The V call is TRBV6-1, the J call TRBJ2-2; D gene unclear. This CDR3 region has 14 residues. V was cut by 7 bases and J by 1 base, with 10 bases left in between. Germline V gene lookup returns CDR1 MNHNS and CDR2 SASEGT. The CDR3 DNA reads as TGTGCCAGCAAACAGACCAGGAACACCGGGGAGCTGTTTTTT. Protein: CASKQTRNTGELFF.

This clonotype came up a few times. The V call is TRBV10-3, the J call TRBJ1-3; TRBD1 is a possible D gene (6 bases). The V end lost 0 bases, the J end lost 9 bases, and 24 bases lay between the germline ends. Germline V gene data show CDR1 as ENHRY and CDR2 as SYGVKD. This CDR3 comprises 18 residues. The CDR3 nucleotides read TGTGCCATCAGTGAGTCGACTCGGACAGATGGTACCGGGAGCACCATATATTTT. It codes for CAISESTRTDGTGSTIYF.